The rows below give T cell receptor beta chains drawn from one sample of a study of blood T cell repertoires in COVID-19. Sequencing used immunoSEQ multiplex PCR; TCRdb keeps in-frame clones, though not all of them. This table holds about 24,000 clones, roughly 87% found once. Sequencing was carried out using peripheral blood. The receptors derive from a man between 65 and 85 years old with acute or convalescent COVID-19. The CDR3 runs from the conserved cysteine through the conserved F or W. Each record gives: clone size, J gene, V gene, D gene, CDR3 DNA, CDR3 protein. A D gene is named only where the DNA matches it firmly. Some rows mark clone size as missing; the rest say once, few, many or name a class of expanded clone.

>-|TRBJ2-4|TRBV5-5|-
TGTGCCAGCAGCTTGGGATCCGGGGACATTCAGTACTTC
CASSLGSGDIQYF
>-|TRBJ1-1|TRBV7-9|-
TGTGCCAGCAGCTTAGCGGGGGGTCTCACTGAAGCTTTCTTT
CASSLAGGLTEAFF
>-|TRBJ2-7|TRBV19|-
TGTGCCAGTACCGGACGGGGAGGCTCCTACGAGCAGTACTTC
CASTGRGGSYEQYF
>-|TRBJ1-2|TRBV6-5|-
TGTGCCAGCAGTTACACCACAGGGAACTATGGCTACACCTTC
CASSYTTGNYGYTF
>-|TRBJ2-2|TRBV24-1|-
TGTGCCACCAGTGATTCGAAAGCAGGGTTCGGGGAGCTGTTTTTT
CATSDSKAGFGELFF
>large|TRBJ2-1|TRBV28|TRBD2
TGTGCCAGCAGTCCCCAACGGACTAGCGGGGACAATGAGCAGTTCTTC
CASSPQRTSGDNEQFF
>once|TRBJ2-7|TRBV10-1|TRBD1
TGCGCCAGCAGTACGACAGGGGTCGGCGAGCAGTACTTC
CASSTTGVGEQYF
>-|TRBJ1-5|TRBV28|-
TGTGCCAGCAGTTTGGGGGGGAGCAATCAGCCCCAGCATTTT
CASSLGGSNQPQHF
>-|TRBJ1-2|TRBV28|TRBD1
TGTGCCAGCAGTTTATCGGGACAGGTCAACTATGGCTACACCTTC
CASSLSGQVNYGYTF
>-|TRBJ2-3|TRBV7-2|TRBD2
TGTGCCAGCAGCCGGGACTACCGTACGCAGTATTTT
CASSRDYRTQYF
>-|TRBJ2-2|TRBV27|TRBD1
TGTGCCAGCAGTTTATCGACAGGGGGCCGGGGCACCGGGGAGCTGTTTTTT
CASSLSTGGRGTGELFF
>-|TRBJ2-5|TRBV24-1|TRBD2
TGTGCCACCGGACTAGCGGGACAAGAGACCCAGTACTTC
CATGLAGQETQYF
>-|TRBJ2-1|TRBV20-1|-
TGCAGTGCGAAGCGCAATGAGCAGTTCTTC
CSAKRNEQFF
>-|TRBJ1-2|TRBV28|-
TGTGCCAGCAGTTTACTCGGGGGAACTCTCGGCGGTGGCTACACCTTC
CASSLLGGTLGGGYTF
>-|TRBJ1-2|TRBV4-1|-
TGCGCCAGCAGCCCCGTCCCCTTGGCGGGCGACTATGGCTACACCTTC
CASSPVPLAGDYGYTF
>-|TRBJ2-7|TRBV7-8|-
TGTGCCAGCAGCACGACAGGTTACGAGCAGTACTTC
CASSTTGYEQYF
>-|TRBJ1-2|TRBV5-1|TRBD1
TGCGCCAGCAGTACAGGGGTCGACTATGGCTACACCTTC
CASSTGVDYGYTF
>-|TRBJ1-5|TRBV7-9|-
TGTGCCAGCAGCCAAGCCGGTCCCTCAAGCCAGCCCCAGCATTTT
CASSQAGPSSQPQHF
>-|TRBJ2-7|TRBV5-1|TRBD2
TGCGCCAGCAGCTCCCCGAGCGGGGTTAGCTCCTACGAGCAGTACTTC
CASSSPSGVSSYEQYF
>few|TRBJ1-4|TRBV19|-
TGTGCCAGTAGTAATTCCCTTGGACAGCCGAATGAAAAACTGTTTTTT
CASSNSLGQPNEKLFF
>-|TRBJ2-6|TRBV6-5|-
TGTGCCAGCAGACAGTCTGGGGCCAACGTCCTGACTTTC
CASRQSGANVLTF
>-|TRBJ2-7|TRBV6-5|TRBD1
TGTGCCAGCACCCCCCCCAGCAGGGGGCGAGGCGAGCAGTACTTC
CASTPPSRGRGEQYF
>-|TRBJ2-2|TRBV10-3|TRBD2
TGTGCCATCAGTGCTCGCGGGGGGATGAACACCGGGGAGCTGTTTTTT
CAISARGGMNTGELFF
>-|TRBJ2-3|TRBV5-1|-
TGCGCCAGCACAACAGGGAAGAGTACAGATACGCAGTATTTT
CASTTGKSTDTQYF
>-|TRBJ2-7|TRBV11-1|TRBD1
TGTGCCAGCAGAAGCCGGGACAGGGGGGGCGAGCAGTACTTC
CASRSRDRGGEQYF
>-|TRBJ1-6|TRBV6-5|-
TGTGCCAGCAGTCGGAGTGGCTATAATTCACCCCTCCACTTT
CASSRSGYNSPLHF
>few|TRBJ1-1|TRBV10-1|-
TGCGCCAGCAGTGATCACAGGGAAAGTCAAGCTTTCTTT
CASSDHRESQAFF
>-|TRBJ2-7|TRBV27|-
TGTGCCAGCAGCCTGGCCAGGGAACGCTACGAGCAGTACTTC
CASSLARERYEQYF
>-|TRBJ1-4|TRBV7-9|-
TGTGCCAGCAGCCCTGGGGCCGGACAGTCTAATGAAAAACTGTTTTTT
CASSPGAGQSNEKLFF
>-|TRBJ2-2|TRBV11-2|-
TGTGCCAGCAGCTTAGCCTTTAACACCGGGGAGCTGTTTTTT
CASSLAFNTGELFF
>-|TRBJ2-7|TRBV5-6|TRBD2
TGTGCCAGCAGCTTCGAACTAGCGGCCGAGCAGTACTTC
CASSFELAAEQYF
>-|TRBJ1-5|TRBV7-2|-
TGTGCCAGCAGTCCCTCGGGGGGCGGATTCCAGCCCCAGCATTTT
CASSPSGGGFQPQHF
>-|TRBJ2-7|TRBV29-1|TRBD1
TGCAGCGCCCAGGGGGCCTACGAGCAGTACTTC
CSAQGAYEQYF
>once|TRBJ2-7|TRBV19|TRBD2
TGTGCCAGTACTGGGGCGGGGGACGAGCAGTACTTC
CASTGAGDEQYF
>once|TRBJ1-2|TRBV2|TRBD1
TGTGCCAGCAGTAAGGACAGGATTACCGACTATGGCTACACCTTC
CASSKDRITDYGYTF
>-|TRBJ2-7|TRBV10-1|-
TGCGCCAGCAGTGACTCCTCAAGGACAGACCACTACGAGCAGTACTTC
CASSDSSRTDHYEQYF
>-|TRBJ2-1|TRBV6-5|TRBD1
TGTGCCAGCGGACAGGGGAACGTCGCTGAGCAGTTCTTC
CASGQGNVAEQFF
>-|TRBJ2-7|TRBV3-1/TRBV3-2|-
TGTGCCAGCAGCCAAGCGTCCTACGAGCAGTACTTC
CASSQASYEQYF
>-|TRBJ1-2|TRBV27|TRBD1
TGTGCCAGCAGGCATGGGACAGGCTATGGCTACACCTTC
CASRHGTGYGYTF
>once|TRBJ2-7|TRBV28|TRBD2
TGTGCCAGCAATGAACTAGCGGGAGTTTCTAACGAGCAGTACTTC
CASNELAGVSNEQYF
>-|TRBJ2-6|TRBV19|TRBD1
TGTGCCAGCCTACAGGGGGCTTCTGGGGCCAACGTCCTGACTTTC
CASLQGASGANVLTF
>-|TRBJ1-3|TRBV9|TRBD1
TGTGCCAGCAGCGTCCTCGGGACAGGGTATGGAAACACCATATATTTT
CASSVLGTGYGNTIYF
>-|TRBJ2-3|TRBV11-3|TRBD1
TGTGCCAGCAGCTTGCGACAGGGTGGGGATACGCAGTATTTT
CASSLRQGGDTQYF
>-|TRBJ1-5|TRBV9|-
TGTGCCAGCAGCGCCTCCCCTGGGAGCTCTCAGCCCCAGCATTTT
CASSASPGSSQPQHF
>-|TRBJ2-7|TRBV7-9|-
TGTGCCAGCAGCTTACTTCCTACGGCCTACGAGCAGTACTTC
CASSLLPTAYEQYF
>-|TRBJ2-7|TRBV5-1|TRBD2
TGCGCCAGCAGCAGAGGGGATAGAGCGGGGGAGCCCTACGAGCAGTACTTC
CASSRGDRAGEPYEQYF